This T cell receptor beta chain was identified during a study of shared clonotypes between healthy human individuals. As regards this clone: The antigen is not known.

This CDR3 is 16 amino acids long. Germline V gene data show CDR1 as ENHRY and CDR2 as SYGVKD. Trimming took 0 bases from V and 2 from J, leaving 11 bases between them. Naive CD8 cells, CD45RO-negative and positively selected for CCR7, excluded terminally differentiated effector memory CD45RA+ cells. Findings of the study overall: Clonotypes shared by all four sorted-subset donors had higher generation probabilities than non-shared clonotypes.

On sorted subsets, replicate PCRs used approximately 200 ng DNA, or 27,000 or so T cell genomes. Profiled with immunoSEQ multiplex PCR; TCRdb holds only in-frame clones, not every one. This table holds millions of clones, about 95% found once. Source material: naive CD8+ T cells sorted from blood. This TCR was recovered from a man between 18 and 35 years old in good health. The chain couples TRBV10-3 to TRBJ1-5, with no clear D. CDR3 loop: CAISESIGLGNQPQHF. The CDR3 DNA reads TGTGCCATCAGTGAGTCGATAGGGCTGGGCAATCAGCCCCAGCATTTT.